This paragraph covers one T cell receptor beta chain sequence. Antigen unknown. The data are from a study of OX40 agonist ivuxolimab in advanced cancers. Study overall: Patients were treated with ivuxolimab, an agonistic anti-OX40 (CD134) antibody. With a range of roughly 23 to 90, age averaged about 59 years, and about 80% were male. The study, taken as a whole, reports: Clonal expansion by week 6 occurred in CD4+ and CD8+ blood T cells (at 0.1 to 3.0 mg/kg). Antigen specificity remained undetermined for the expanded peripheral T cells.

CDR1 is SQVTM and CDR2 is ANQGSEA in the germline V gene. This CDR3 is 14 amino acids long. V lost 3 bases to trimming and J lost 2 bases, with 14 bases between them. Clones were read by immunoSEQ multiplex PCR, and TCRdb kept only the in-frame ones, dropping some. The sample has tens of thousands of clones, about nine tenths seen once; the top ten hold roughly 9.8%. This chain connects TRBV29-1 to TRBJ2-7, with a possible D match to TRBD2 (6 bases). This clonotype was obtained from an adult with an advanced solid tumor such as melanoma, head and neck, liver or kidney cancer. The specimen comprised CD4+ or CD8+ T cells sorted from blood, sampled in a trial of the OX40 agonist ivuxolimab. CDR3 protein: CSVEGRDSAYEQYF. DNA of the CDR3: TGCAGCGTTGAGGGAAGGGACTCGGCCTACGAGCAGTACTTC.